The 10 T cell receptor beta chains given below trace back to one sample, sequenced in a study of shared clonotypes between healthy human individuals (TCRdb year 2020). The library was produced with the immunoSEQ multiplex PCR assay. In TCRdb, the immuneACCESS table is reduced to in-frame sequences with V and J assigned. These tables do not hold every clone; where another copy was compared, an unresolved V gene accounts for under half, and the others remain unexplained. This sample is represented by about 2.4 million clones; 80% to 95% of them were singletons. 0.35% to 0.45% of the sample goes to the ten largest clones. The sequenced sample consisted of naive CD4+ T cells from PBMCs. According to the study, the label for this sample's cell subset or site signals: CD45RA+ positively selected. The receptors were gathered from a man aged 18-30 years in good health. Some clones in this sample may be carry-over from other donors' samples.

The chain recombines TRBV5-4 with TRBJ1-2; the D gene is possibly TRBD1 (5 bases). V gave up 3 bases and J gave up 9 bases, with 21 bases separating them. Germline values: CDR1 SGHNT, CDR2 YYREEE (reference sequence). There are 15 residues in the CDR3. CDR3: CASSSRATGVVSYTF. CDR3 DNA sequence: TGTGCCAGCAGCTCCCGGGCAACGGGGGTTGTTAGCTACACCTTC.

The gene calls are TRBV7-2 and TRBJ2-2, with D possibly TRBD1 on 6 matching bases. V gave up 7 bases and J gave up 0 bases, with 12 bases separating them. The CDR3 is made up of 15 amino acids. Germline V gene lookup returns CDR1 SGHTA and CDR2 FQGNSA. CDR3 residues: CASTRTATNTGELFF. CDR3 DNA: TGTGCCAGCACAAGGACAGCCACGAACACCGGGGAGCTGTTTTTT.

This sequence joins TRBV7-3 and TRBJ1-5; D is unresolved. Germline-derived CDR1 and CDR2 are SGHTA and FQGTGA. Trimming pared 1 base from V and 6 bases from J, leaving 7 bases between. The CDR3 has 13 residues. The CDR3 DNA reads TGTGCCAGCAGCTTAATTACGGGTCAGCCCCAGCATTTT. Translating gives CASSLITGQPQHF.

About this clone itself: This may be a read error, as it is one base from a much larger clone. Distinct nucleotide sequences in the sample also encode this CDR3. V and J are TRBV18 and TRBJ2-5; D gene unclear. Trimming stripped 5 bases from V and 2 bases from J, with 3 bases between. CDR3 size: 11 residues. Germline V gene lookup returns CDR1 KGHSH and CDR2 LQKENI. This CDR3 is CASSSQETQYF. DNA for the CDR3: TGTGCCAGCTCATCGCAAGAGACCCAGTACTTC.

The V call is TRBV5-4, the J call TRBJ1-1; D perhaps matches TRBD1 (6 bases). The CDR3 is made up of 15 amino acids. Germline V lookup: CDR1 SGHNT, CDR2 YYREEE (reference sequence). V lost 0 bases and J lost 3, with 12 bases in between. The CDR3 region is CASSLGGTGHTEAFF. The CDR3 DNA reads as TGTGCCAGCAGCTTGGGGGGAACAGGGCACACTGAAGCTTTCTTT.

The CDR3 region has the DNA TGTGCCAGCAGCTTACTAGCGCACGGAGGGAGTGAGCAGTTCTTC. Encoded protein: CASSLLAHGGSEQFF. V and J are TRBV7-7 and TRBJ2-1, with D maybe TRBD2 (6 bases). V shed 2 bases and J shed 9 bases, with 17 bases lying between them. Germline V gene sequence: CDR1 SSHAT, CDR2 FNYEAQ (reference sequence). The CDR3 covers 15 residues.

This clone has more than one count but fewer than ten. The same CDR3 can be traced to other DNA sequences in this sample. The chain employs TRBV5-1 and TRBJ1-1; 7 bases are shared with TRBD1. With V trimmed by 3 bases and J by 1 base, 3 bases remained unmatched. Looked up from germline, CDR1 is SGHRS and CDR2 is YFSETQ. The CDR3 sequence is 14 residues long. CDR3: CASSSGQPNTEAFF. The CDR3, as DNA: TGCGCCAGCAGCTCGGGACAGCCGAACACTGAAGCTTTCTTT.

Note on this clone: Other DNA sequences of this sample code for an identical CDR3. The chain joins TRBV7-3 to TRBJ2-1; TRBD2 might be the D (5 bases). The V end lost 4 bases, the J end lost 1 base, and 8 bases lay between the germline ends. CDR1 SGHTA and CDR2 FQGTGA come from the germline V gene. The CDR3 is 14 amino acids. The CDR3 DNA sequence: TGTGCCAGCAGCTCCAGCGGTTCCTACAATGAGCAGTTCTTC. Translating gives CASSSSGSYNEQFF.

The V gene is TRBV29-1, the J gene TRBJ1-4; D is possibly TRBD1 (6 bases). The CDR3 extends over 13 amino acids. Looked up from germline, CDR1 is SQVTM and CDR2 is ANQGSEA. The V gene lost 7 bases and the J gene lost 8 bases, with 17 bases spanning the gap. The CDR3 DNA is TGCAGCGCCCAGACAGGATTTAGGGAAAAACTGTTTTTT. Its protein is CSAQTGFREKLFF.

J is TRBJ1-3 and V is TRBV11-3, with 12 bases matching TRBD1. This CDR3 is built from 16 residues. CDR1 is SGHNT, CDR2 YENEEA, per germline. The J segment lost 2 bases and the V segment lost 5 bases, leaving 4 bases of the junction unmatched. This CDR3 is CASSPGQGAAGNTIYF. CDR3 nucleotide sequence: TGTGCCAGCAGCCCGGGACAGGGGGCTGCTGGAAACACCATATATTTT.